One and the same sample provided the 21 T cell receptor beta chains below, sequenced in a study of blood T cell repertoires in COVID-19 (dated by TCRdb to the early 2020s). Library preparation used the immunoSEQ multiplex PCR assay. TCRdb stores this immuneACCESS table with in-frame sequences only. Part of the clones is absent; in the studies checked, under half of the shortfall reflects unresolved V genes, and no reason is known for the rest. The sample contains about 72,000 clones, 65% to 90% of them found a single time. The biggest ten clones account for just over 6.5% of the sample. Material: peripheral blood. The receptor source for this set is a man in his sixties with acute or convalescent COVID-19.

This chain uses TRBV19 with TRBJ1-6, with 8 bases lining up with TRBD1. The CDR3 spans 16 residues. Germline lookup yields CDR1 LNHDA and CDR2 SQIVND (reference sequence). Trimming took 3 bases from V and 7 from J; bases not matched to a gene: 8. CDR3 protein: CASSMSRGRMNSPLHF. The CDR3 DNA follows: TGTGCCAGTAGTATGTCCAGGGGGCGTATGAATTCACCCCTCCACTTT.

The V and J genes are TRBV6-5 and TRBJ2-3, with 8 nucleotides matching TRBD1. From germline, CDR1 is MNHEY and CDR2 SVGAGI. V lost 6 bases to trimming and J lost 2 bases; unmatched junction nucleotides: 7. CDR3 length equals 15 residues. CDR3 in amino acids: CASSSPRGPTDTQYF. Here the CDR3 DNA reads TGTGCCAGCAGCTCCCCCAGGGGGCCCACAGATACGCAGTATTTT.

The gene calls are TRBV12-3 or TRBV12-4 and TRBJ1-6; D is uncertain. Trimming pared 2 bases from V and 8 bases from J, leaving 4 bases between. The CDR3 runs to 12 residues. The CDR3 region is CASSLTDSPLHF. CDR3 DNA sequence: TGTGCCAGCAGTTTAACTGATTCACCCCTCCACTTT.

The rearrangement uses TRBV4-3 and TRBJ1-6; a possible D gene is TRBD1 (6 bases). Germline V gene lookup returns CDR1 LGHNA and CDR2 YSLEER. Trimming shortened V by 2 bases and J by 8 bases, and 10 bases separated the two germline ends. This CDR3 region has 14 residues. The DNA of the CDR3 is TGCGCCAGCAGCCAAACCAGGGGTCATTCACCCCTCCACTTT. It codes for CASSQTRGHSPLHF.

The rearrangement uses TRBV30 and TRBJ1-3; TRBD1 might be the D (5 bases). This CDR3 spans 15 amino acids. V was shortened by 3 bases and J by 0 bases, with 12 bases between the two germline ends. CDR1 is GTSNPN and CDR2 is SVGIG in the germline V gene (reference sequence). CDR3 DNA: TGTGCCTGGAGACCAGGACACGTCTCTGGAAACACCATATATTTT. This translates into CAWRPGHVSGNTIYF.

The V and J genes are TRBV5-1 and TRBJ2-5; the D gene is possibly TRBD2 (5 bases). Trimming took off 4 bases at V and 2 bases at J, with 12 bases between the two ends. The germline V gene has CDR1 SGHRS and CDR2 YFSETQ. CDR3 size: 14 residues. CDR3 coding DNA: TGCGCCAGCAGCCCAGGAGGATTACAAGAGACCCAGTACTTC. Amino acids: CASSPGGLQETQYF.

CDR3 residues: CAWRPVTEAFF. The CDR3 DNA reads as TGTGCCTGGAGACCGGTCACTGAAGCTTTCTTT. The V call is TRBV30, the J call TRBJ1-1; D is ambiguous. The V end lost 3 bases, the J end lost 4 bases, and 6 bases lay between the germline ends. This CDR3 contains 11 residues. The V gene's germline CDR1 is GTSNPN and CDR2 SVGIG (reference sequence).

The chain recombines TRBV30 with TRBJ2-3; TRBD1 matches at 9 bases. Germline V gene lookup returns CDR1 GTSNPN and CDR2 SVGIG (reference sequence). The CDR3 has 13 amino acids. Germline trimming cut 7 bases from V and 6 bases from J; bases unmatched to any gene: 8. CDR3 coding DNA: TGTGCCTTTACAGGGGGCGCAGCGGATACGCAGTATTTT. Translation gives CAFTGGAADTQYF.

This chain links TRBV27 with TRBJ1-6, with 7 nucleotides matching TRBD1. Trimming at V came to 4 bases and at J to 14 bases, leaving 11 bases not matched to a gene. The CDR3 loop spans 14 amino acids. CDR1 and CDR2 from the germline V gene are MNHEY and SMNVEV (reference sequence). The CDR3 spells CASSSGRGIPTLHF. CDR3 in DNA: TGTGCCAGCAGTTCGGGCAGGGGGATCCCCACCCTCCACTTT.

This rearrangement joins TRBV5-4 to TRBJ2-1; 9 nucleotides agree with TRBD1. The CDR3 spans 15 residues. CDR1 is SGHNT and CDR2 is YYREEE in the germline V gene (reference sequence). Trimming cost V 3 bases and J 8 bases; bases outside gene matches: 9. CDR3 sequence reads: CASSSPRDRDDEQFF. CDR3 coding DNA: TGTGCCAGCAGCTCGCCCCGGGACAGGGACGATGAGCAGTTCTTC.

The CDR3 nucleotides are TGTGCCAGCAGCTTTCCCCGCCCCGGGAGTTCAGATACGCAGTATTTT. As protein: CASSFPRPGSSDTQYF. The chain employs TRBV5-4 and TRBJ2-3, with D maybe TRBD2 (6 bases). This CDR3 region has 16 residues. CDR1 and CDR2 (germline): SGHNT, YYREEE (reference sequence). With 2 bases removed from V and 4 bases from J, the gap between germline ends came to 17 bases. The variable domain in full, completed from reference TRBV5-4 and TRBJ2-3, reads ETGVTQSPTHLIKTRGQQVTLRCSSQSGHNTVSWYQQALGQGPQFIFQYYREEENGRGNFPPRFSGLQFPNYSSELNVNALELDDSALYLCASSFPRPGSSDTQYFGPGTRLTVL.

V usage is TRBV4-2 and J usage is TRBJ2-2; maybe TRBD2 (5 bases). V was pared by 6 bases and J by 5 bases, with 22 bases between. From germline, CDR1 is LGHNA and CDR2 YNFKEQ. This CDR3 comprises 17 residues. CDR3 DNA sequence: TGTGCCAGCAGAAAGAACGGGATCGGGGTGGGGACCGGGGAGCTGTTTTTT. Its protein product is CASRKNGIGVGTGELFF.

The rearrangement uses TRBV18 and TRBJ1-2; 11 bases agree with TRBD1. In germline, CDR1 is KGHSH, CDR2 LQKENI. With V trimmed by 3 bases and J by 8 bases, 8 bases remained unmatched. This CDR3 has 15 amino acids. The CDR3 nucleotides read TGTGCCAGCTCACCCACCGGACAGGGGGCTAGCGGCTACACCTTC. Its translation: CASSPTGQGASGYTF.

CDR3 nucleotide sequence: TGTGCCAGCAGCCAACAGAATACGCAGTATTTT. This encodes CASSQQNTQYF. The chain combines TRBV6-2 or TRBV6-3 with TRBJ2-3; no clear D. CDR3 length: 11 residues. CDR1 MNHEY and CDR2 SVGEGT come from the germline V gene. Deletions cut 6 bases from V and 7 bases from J, with 8 bases between.

The chain carries TRBV19 and TRBJ1-1; D is possibly TRBD1 (5 bases). V was shortened by 1 base and J by 1 base, with 10 bases between the two germline ends. There are 15 residues in the CDR3. Germline CDR1 reads LNHDA; CDR2 reads SQIVND (reference sequence). Written as DNA, the CDR3 is TGTGCCAGTAGTATAGCCGACAGACGGAACACTGAAGCTTTCTTT. Protein product: CASSIADRRNTEAFF.

V is TRBV2 and J is TRBJ1-1, with D possibly TRBD1 on 6 matching bases. With 5 bases removed from V and 2 bases from J, the gap between germline ends came to 12 bases. This CDR3 is 14 amino acids long. Germline V gene data show CDR1 as SNHLY and CDR2 as FYNNEI. Here the CDR3 DNA reads TGTGCCAGCAGTTTCCAGGGGCCCAACACTGAAGCTTTCTTT. This gives the protein CASSFQGPNTEAFF.

V usage is TRBV27 and J usage is TRBJ1-1; D is unclear. Germline V gene data show CDR1 as MNHEY and CDR2 as SMNVEV (reference sequence). Trimming stripped 2 bases from V and 1 base from J, with 11 bases between. The CDR3 has 15 amino acids. CDR3 bases: TGTGCCAGCAGTTTAGAGGGCAGGCAGAACACTGAAGCTTTCTTT. This gives the protein CASSLEGRQNTEAFF.

This clone was picked up a small number of times. The chain joins TRBV20-1 to TRBJ1-1; D gene uncertain. Trimming pared 3 bases from V and 12 bases from J, leaving 17 bases between. This CDR3 is built from 12 residues. Germline values: CDR1 DFQATT, CDR2 SNEGSKA (reference sequence). CDR3 nucleotide sequence: TGCAGTGCTAGTTTCGCTGGCTGGCAGACTTTCTTT. It codes for CSASFAGWQTFF.

The rearrangement uses TRBV6-2 or TRBV6-3 and TRBJ2-7; 9 nucleotides line up with TRBD1. This CDR3 is built from 16 residues. The germline V gene encodes CDR1 MNHEY and CDR2 SVGEGT. Germline trimming cut 0 bases from V and 0 bases from J; bases unmatched to any gene: 3. The CDR3 protein is CASSYSGQGNSYEQYF. The CDR3 DNA sequence: TGTGCCAGCAGTTACTCGGGACAGGGAAACTCCTACGAGCAGTACTTC.

This chain links TRBV7-6 with TRBJ2-2, with a tentative D call TRBD2 (7 bases). This CDR3 is 16 amino acids long. Germline-derived CDR1 and CDR2 are SGHVS and FNYEAQ. Trimming removed 1 base from V and 7 bases from J, with 16 bases in between. DNA of the CDR3: TGTGCCAGCAGCTTAGTCGGGGGGCAAGGTATCGGGGAGCTGTTTTTT. Amino acids: CASSLVGGQGIGELFF.

The chain carries TRBV7-8 and TRBJ1-5; tentative D call: TRBD1 (6 bases). The CDR3 is made up of 13 amino acids. From germline, CDR1 is SGHVS and CDR2 FQNEAQ. V was shortened by 5 bases and J by 4 bases, with 9 bases between the two germline ends. The CDR3 region is CASSAGQNQPQHF. The CDR3 DNA sequence: TGTGCCAGCAGCGCTGGACAGAATCAGCCCCAGCATTTT.